The present entry profiles one T cell receptor beta chain with its context. Its specificity is unknown. MiXCR, applied by TCRdb to the reads, yields one record per CDR3 protein. The table lists hundreds of thousands of distinct CDR3 sequences, 17% of them singletons. CDR1 is ENHRY and CDR2 is SYGVKD in the germline V gene. The CDR3 totals 15 residues. V lost 4 bases, J lost 2 bases, and 8 bases stayed unmatched. The sample is drawn from a study of T cell repertoires in cytomegalovirus infection. General study points: Summed frequency of shared TCR beta families picked out CMV carriers who also had the relevant HLA.

The sequence came from a human donor in good health (CMV status not recorded). Some clones in this sample may be carry-over from other donors' samples. The V and J genes are TRBV10-3 and TRBJ2-7, with 7 positions matching TRBD1. The sequenced sample was PBMCs. CDR3 bases: TGTGCCATCAGTGGTACAGGGGATACGCCCTACGAGCAGTACTTC. It translates to CAISGTGDTPYEQYF.